The 30 T cell receptor beta chains given below trace back to one sample, sequenced in a study of early T cells in non-severe SARS-CoV-2 infection (dated by TCRdb to the early 2020s). Libraries were prepared through 5' RACE. TCRdb lists the instrument as NextSeq 500. The public reads were run again by TCRdb, first through fastp at Q25 and then through MiXCR, and only productive beta chains were kept. Rows are unified per CDR3 protein, each entry keeping the most common DNA and genes. The table for this sample lists some 38,000 distinct CDR3 sequences; less than 7% of them were counted only once. Clones ranked in the top ten supply about 4.2% of the sample. Sequenced material: whole blood, taken at baseline. These receptors were collected from an adult who was a healthcare worker with PCR-confirmed SARS-CoV-2 infection or an uninfected control (not recorded which).

This clonotype showed up many times. The chain uses TRBV7-9 and TRBJ2-7, with 8 bases that match TRBD1. The CDR3 runs to 14 residues. J was trimmed by 4 bases and V by 4 bases; bases with no gene match: 6. Per germline, CDR1 SEHNR and CDR2 FQNEAQ (reference sequence). CDR3 coding DNA: TGTGCCAGCAGCTCCAGGACAGGGCAATACGAGCAGTACTTC. Protein sequence: CASSSRTGQYEQYF.

In this sample, this clonotype turned up many times. The genes are TRBV12-3 or TRBV12-4 and TRBJ2-3, with 7 bases that match TRBD2. Unmatched junction bases numbered 5, after V lost 4 bases and J lost 4 bases. This CDR3 region has 14 residues. The CDR3 is CASSSTSWADTQYF. CDR3 sequence (DNA): TGTGCCAGCAGTTCGACTAGCTGGGCAGATACGCAGTATTTT.

This clonotype appeared once. V gene TRBV10-3 combines with J gene TRBJ2-2; TRBD1 matches 7 bases. V dropped 6 bases and J dropped 7; count of bases not matched to a gene: 8. Germline CDR1 reads ENHRY; CDR2 reads SYGVKD. The CDR3 is 14 residues long. CDR3 sequence: CAIRGDRDIGELFF. CDR3 coding DNA: TGTGCCATCAGGGGAGACAGGGACATCGGGGAGCTGTTTTTT.

This clonotype occurred many times. The chain recombines TRBV20-1 with TRBJ1-3; the D is unclear. The ends were cut back, 5 bases at V and 4 bases at J, with 9 bases in the middle. The CDR3 extends over 12 amino acids. The germline V gene has CDR1 DFQATT and CDR2 SNEGSKA (reference sequence). The DNA of the CDR3 is TGCAGTGCTTGGAACCGGGGAAACACCATATATTTT. Translated, it gives CSAWNRGNTIYF.

Ten or more counts support this clonotype. The chain has TRBV7-9 and TRBJ1-1; 9 bases fit TRBD1. This CDR3 contains 14 residues. Germline loops: CDR1 SEHNR, CDR2 FQNEAQ (reference sequence). With V trimmed by 5 bases and J by 3 bases, 4 bases remained unmatched. The CDR3 region is CASSPRQGDTEAFF. As DNA, the CDR3 is TGTGCCAGCAGCCCGAGACAGGGGGACACTGAAGCTTTCTTT.

This clonotype was counted ten times or more. V is TRBV29-1 and J is TRBJ2-7; the match to TRBD1 covers 8 bases. Germline V lookup: CDR1 SQVTM, CDR2 ANQGSEA. The CDR3 loop spans 13 amino acids. J was trimmed by 1 base and V by 5 bases; bases with no gene match: 4. CDR3 coding DNA: TGCAGCGTTTATGGACAGGGTTCCTACGAGCAGTACTTC. Its protein is CSVYGQGSYEQYF.

The genes are TRBV5-1 and TRBJ1-2, with a possible D match to TRBD1 (6 bases). The CDR3 runs 13 residues. CDR1 is SGHRS, CDR2 YFSETQ, per germline. The germline V and J ends were trimmed by 2 bases and 4 bases, with 9 bases remaining between them. CDR3 sequence reads: CASSFGQTYGYTF. In nucleotides, the CDR3 is TGCGCCAGCAGCTTCGGACAGACCTATGGCTACACCTTC.

This clonotype was detected many times. The gene calls are TRBV6-2 or TRBV6-3 and TRBJ2-7, with a possible D match to TRBD2 (7 bases). Germline assignment: CDR1 MNHEY and CDR2 SVGEGT. This CDR3 is built from 13 residues. Trimming shortened V by 7 bases and J by 3 bases, and 13 bases separated the two germline ends. The chain's CDR3 is CASISGDYYEQYF. CDR3 nucleotides: TGTGCCAGCATATCAGGGGACTACTACGAGCAGTACTTC.

This clonotype was seen ten or more times. J is TRBJ2-7 and V is TRBV6-5; a possible D gene is TRBD1 (5 bases). Between the trimmed V and J ends, which lost 2 bases and 6 bases, there was a span of 14 bases. The CDR3 has 14 residues. Germline V gene lookup returns CDR1 MNHEY and CDR2 SVGAGI. CDR3 sequence: CASSYDSLLREQYF. CDR3 bases: TGTGCCAGCAGTTACGACAGTCTCCTACGCGAGCAGTACTTC.

This clonotype has a count of ten or more. The chain links TRBV5-1 to TRBJ1-2; D not certain. V was trimmed by 1 base and J by 4 bases, leaving 8 bases between them. Germline V lookup: CDR1 SGHRS, CDR2 YFSETQ. The CDR3 runs to 13 residues. The CDR3 reads CASSLRPAYGYTF. DNA for the CDR3: TGCGCCAGCAGCTTGAGGCCCGCCTATGGCTACACCTTC.

This clonotype was observed at least ten times. The gene calls are TRBV30 and TRBJ2-7, with TRBD2 matching over 10 bases. V lost 5 bases to trimming and J lost 3 bases; unmatched junction nucleotides: 4. The CDR3 consists of 13 residues. Germline CDR1 is GTSNPN and CDR2 is SVGIG (reference sequence). The CDR3 nucleotides read TGTGCCTGGTCCCTAGCGGGAGTCTACGAGCAGTACTTC. Translated: CAWSLAGVYEQYF.

At least ten counts were recorded for this clonotype. The chain employs TRBV5-6 and TRBJ1-4, with unresolved D. V lost 0 bases and J lost 5, with 8 bases in between. Germline assignment: CDR1 SGHDT and CDR2 YYEEEE. The CDR3 runs 14 residues. The CDR3 DNA sequence: TGTGCCAGCAGCTTGGGCCGCACGAATGAAAAACTGTTTTTT. Its translation is CASSLGRTNEKLFF.

This clonotype was observed at least ten times. CDR3 DNA sequence: TGTGCCAGCAGTCTCACGACAGGGCCCGGGGAGCTGTTTTTT. Protein product: CASSLTTGPGELFF. This rearrangement joins TRBV12-3 or TRBV12-4 to TRBJ2-2; 7 bases agree with TRBD1. The V gene end was trimmed by 5 bases and the J gene end by 6 bases; junction bases not matched to a gene: 6. CDR3 length: 14 amino acids.

The chain joins TRBV12-3 or TRBV12-4 to TRBJ2-2, with 10 positions matching TRBD2. V lost 6 bases and J lost 4; bases outside the gene matches: 8. The CDR3 contains 16 residues. The CDR3 loop is CASSQGTSVGTGELFF. CDR3 sequence (DNA): TGTGCCAGCAGCCAGGGGACTAGCGTTGGCACCGGGGAGCTGTTTTTT.

This clonotype was counted many times. This chain connects TRBV5-4 to TRBJ2-1; the D gene is possibly TRBD2 (6 bases). The germline V gene encodes CDR1 SGHNT and CDR2 YYREEE (reference sequence). V lost 5 bases and J lost 7, with 13 bases in between. This CDR3 contains 13 residues. The chain's CDR3 is CASRRELGNEQFF. The DNA of the CDR3 is TGTGCCAGCAGACGGGAGTTGGGGAATGAGCAGTTCTTC.

This clonotype occurred many times. V and J are TRBV5-4 and TRBJ1-6; the D gene is possibly TRBD1 (6 bases). CDR1 SGHNT and CDR2 YYREEE come from the germline V gene (reference sequence). CDR3 size: 15 residues. Trimming pared 4 bases from V and 10 bases from J, leaving 18 bases between. The CDR3 here is CASSGMKEGESPLHF. DNA for the CDR3: TGTGCCAGCAGCGGGATGAAGGAGGGGGAATCACCCCTCCACTTT.

This clonotype was seen only a few times. The chain employs TRBV5-1 and TRBJ2-7, with D perhaps being TRBD1 or TRBD2 (5 bases each). V was clipped by 8 bases and J by 0 bases, with 18 bases between them. CDR3 size: 15 residues. Germline V gene lookup returns CDR1 SGHRS and CDR2 YFSETQ. CDR3 amino acids: CASKSGVGGSYEQYF. The CDR3 nucleotides are TGCGCCAGTAAGAGTGGGGTTGGGGGCTCCTACGAGCAGTACTTC. The full variable domain, rest sourced from reference TRBV5-1 and TRBJ2-7, is KAGVTQTPRYLIKTRGQQVTLSCSPISGHRSVSWYQQTPGQGLQFLFEYFSETQRNKGNFPGRFSGRQFSNSRSEMNVSTLELGDSALYLCASKSGVGGSYEQYFGPGTRLTVT.

The chain has TRBV29-1 and TRBJ1-5; D might be TRBD1 (6 bases). The CDR3 has 13 amino acids. Germline V CDR1 and CDR2: SQVTM, ANQGSEA. Trimming took off 6 bases at V and 0 bases at J, with 9 bases between the two ends. The CDR3 is CSVQGYSNQPQHF. For the CDR3, the DNA is TGCAGCGTCCAGGGGTATAGCAATCAGCCCCAGCATTTT.

This clonotype was observed a handful of times. The V and J genes are TRBV11-3 and TRBJ2-1; D gene uncertain. V was clipped by 1 base and J by 1 base, with 5 bases between them. The CDR3 is 14 residues long. Germline loops: CDR1 SGHNT, CDR2 YENEEA. The CDR3 DNA reads as TGTGCCAGCAGCTTAGGGTGGTCCTACAATGAGCAGTTCTTC. Encoded protein: CASSLGWSYNEQFF. The entire variable domain, with the rest obtained from reference TRBV11-3 and TRBJ2-1, is as follows: EAGVVQSPRYKIIEKKQPVAFWCNPISGHNTLYWYLQNLGQGPELLIRYENEEAVDDSQLPKDRFSAERLKGVDSTLKIQPAELGDSAVYLCASSLGWSYNEQFFGPGTRLTVL.

The sample holds many counts of this clonotype. This chain links TRBV6-5 with TRBJ1-2, with D hard to call. The germline CDR1 and CDR2 sequences are MNHEY and SVGAGI. V lost 0 bases and J 4 bases, leaving 9 bases between the germline ends. This CDR3 has 14 residues. The CDR3 loop reads CASSYSSDPYGYTF. CDR3 coding DNA: TGTGCCAGCAGTTACTCGTCAGACCCCTATGGCTACACCTTC.

The chain employs TRBV24-1 and TRBJ2-1; the D call may be TRBD1 or TRBD2 (6 bases each). V lost 3 bases, J lost 7 bases, and 15 bases lay in between. Germline CDR1 reads KGHDR; CDR2 reads SFDVKD. This CDR3 is built from 15 residues. Here the CDR3 reads CATSDPKGGQNEQFF. The CDR3 DNA reads TGTGCCACCAGTGATCCGAAGGGGGGTCAGAATGAGCAGTTCTTC.

The genes are TRBV2 and TRBJ2-3, with TRBD1 matching over 7 bases. The CDR3 runs 15 residues. Germline CDR1 reads SNHLY; CDR2 reads FYNNEI. J was trimmed by 2 bases and V by 5 bases; bases with no gene match: 7. The CDR3 region is CASSRQGQPTDTQYF. The CDR3 DNA reads TGTGCCAGCAGTCGACAGGGCCAACCCACAGATACGCAGTATTTT.

This clonotype occurred many times. V usage is TRBV12-3 or TRBV12-4 and J usage is TRBJ2-3; 7 bases are shared with TRBD1. The CDR3 is 14 amino acids. V shed 6 bases and J 3 bases; nucleotides not matched to a gene: 6. The CDR3 sequence is CASSSRGFTDTQYF. In DNA, the CDR3 is TGTGCCAGCAGCTCCAGGGGGTTTACAGATACGCAGTATTTT.

The chain has TRBV5-5 and TRBJ2-1, with 12 positions matching TRBD1. The CDR3 has 14 residues. V lost 4 bases and J lost 6; bases outside the gene matches: 2. Germline V lookup: CDR1 SGHKS, CDR2 YYEKEE (reference sequence). The CDR3 DNA is TGTGCCAGCAGCCAGGGACAGGGGGCCAATGAGCAGTTCTTC. As protein: CASSQGQGANEQFF.

This clonotype was counted ten times or more. This rearrangement joins TRBV7-9 to TRBJ2-3, with 14 bases aligning to TRBD2. Germline CDR1 is SEHNR and CDR2 is FQNEAQ (reference sequence). V shed 5 bases and J 3 bases; nucleotides not matched to a gene: 1. The CDR3 has 15 amino acids. As DNA, the CDR3 is TGTGCCAGCAGCGGGACTAGCGGGGGTACAGATACGCAGTATTTT. It yields the protein CASSGTSGGTDTQYF.

This clonotype was found a few times. J is TRBJ1-1 and V is TRBV5-1, with 7 positions matching TRBD1. Germline V gene data show CDR1 as SGHRS and CDR2 as YFSETQ. With 3 bases clipped from V and 0 bases from J, the junction kept 5 bases outside the gene matches. The length of the CDR3 is 15 residues. The CDR3 here is CASSSQTGMNTEAFF. The CDR3 nucleotides are TGCGCCAGCAGCTCCCAGACAGGGATGAACACTGAAGCTTTCTTT.

The table lists this clonotype with a few counts. V is TRBV10-3 and J is TRBJ2-6, with 9 bases fitting TRBD1. CDR1 and CDR2 (germline): ENHRY, SYGVKD. J was trimmed by 0 bases and V by 0 bases; bases with no gene match: 9. The CDR3 runs to 20 residues. DNA for the CDR3: TGTGCCATCAGTGAGTCGACCTTAACAGGGGGCCACTCTGGGGCCAACGTCCTGACTTTC. Encoded protein: CAISESTLTGGHSGANVLTF.

This clonotype was counted at least ten times. The J gene is TRBJ1-1, the V gene TRBV6-1; D may be TRBD1 (5 bases). Deletions cut 7 bases from V and 4 bases from J, with 13 bases between. This CDR3 comprises 13 residues. The germline gives CDR1 MNHNS, CDR2 SASEGT. DNA for the CDR3: TGTGCCAGCATACCGGAAAGGGGCACTGAAGCTTTCTTT. Amino acids: CASIPERGTEAFF.

This clonotype was picked up many times. J is TRBJ2-7 and V is TRBV5-6, with TRBD2 matching 11 bases. V trimming: 3 bases; J trimming: 6 bases; junction bases outside the gene matches: 5. In germline, CDR1 is SGHDT, CDR2 YYEEEE. CDR3 length equals 14 residues. The CDR3 bases are TGTGCCAGCAGCTCGGGACTAGCGGCACTCGAGCAGTACTTC. This sequence encodes CASSSGLAALEQYF.

This clonotype came up many times. The rearrangement links TRBV30 to TRBJ2-2; D unclear. This CDR3 is 13 amino acids long. V lost 5 bases to trimming and J lost 4 bases, with 11 bases between them. CDR1 is GTSNPN and CDR2 is SVGIG in the germline V gene (reference sequence). The CDR3 DNA is TGTGCCTGGGACCTGACGGGCACCGGGGAGCTGTTTTTT. Its translation is CAWDLTGTGELFF.